Many counts were recorded for the clone carrying this TCR beta chain. Antigen: not known. The data derive from a study of human T cells and chemical hapten exposure. Turning to the study itself: The study traced per-sample TCR yield variation mainly to small differences in pooled library volumes.

Individual cDNA molecules had unique molecular identifiers attached to them by the library. Original methodology: Individual samples carried between roughly 20,000 and 690,600 TCRs, with 95,638 as the median. TCRdb reanalysed the 5' RACE reads using MiXCR and keeps one entry per CDR3 protein. These V and J calls rely on TCRdb rather than the paper's analysis. The sample lists about 140,000 distinct CDR3 sequences; around 4.4% were seen once. Study-wide results and limits: Those TCRs sitting above 1 in 1000 frequency stayed the same with DPC sensitization.

The CDR3 sequence is 13 residues long. Germline CDR1 and CDR2: MNHNS and SASEGT. V gave up 4 bases and J gave up 5 bases; unmatched junction bases: 1. RNA extraction used unfractionated whole blood as the source of total RNA. The genes are TRBV6-1 and TRBJ1-1, with 10 bases matching TRBD1. The receptor was derived from a female donor in good health. The CDR3 bases are TGTGCCAGCAGTGGACAGGGGGCAACTGAAGCTTTCTTT. Amino acid sequence: CASSGQGATEAFF.